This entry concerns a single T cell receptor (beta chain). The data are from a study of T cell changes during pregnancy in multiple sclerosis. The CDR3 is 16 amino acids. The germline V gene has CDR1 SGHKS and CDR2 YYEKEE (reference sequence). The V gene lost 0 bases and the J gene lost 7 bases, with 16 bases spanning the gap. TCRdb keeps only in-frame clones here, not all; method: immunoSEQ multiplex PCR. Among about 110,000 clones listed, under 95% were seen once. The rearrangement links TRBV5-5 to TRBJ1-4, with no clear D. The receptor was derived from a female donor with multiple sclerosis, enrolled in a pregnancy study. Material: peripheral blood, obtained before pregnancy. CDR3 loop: CASSLVFRPSPEKLFF. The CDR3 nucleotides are TGTGCCAGCAGCTTGGTCTTCAGGCCTTCCCCTGAAAAACTGTTTTTT.